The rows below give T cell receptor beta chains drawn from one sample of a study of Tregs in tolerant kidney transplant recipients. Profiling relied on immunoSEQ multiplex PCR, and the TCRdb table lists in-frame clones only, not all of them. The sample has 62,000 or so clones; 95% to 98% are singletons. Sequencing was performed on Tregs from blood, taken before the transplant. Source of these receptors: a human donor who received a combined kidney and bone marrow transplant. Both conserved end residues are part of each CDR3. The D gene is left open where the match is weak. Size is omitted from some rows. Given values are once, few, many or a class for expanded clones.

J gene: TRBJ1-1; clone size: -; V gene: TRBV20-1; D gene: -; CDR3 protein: CSASGDPGAFF; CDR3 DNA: TGCAGTGCTAGCGGTGACCCGGGAGCTTTCTTT
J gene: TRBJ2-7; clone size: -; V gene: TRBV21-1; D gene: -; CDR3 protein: CASSKEGVAGVTYEQYF; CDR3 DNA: TGTGCCAGCAGCAAAGAGGGGGTAGCGGGAGTCACCTACGAGCAGTACTTC
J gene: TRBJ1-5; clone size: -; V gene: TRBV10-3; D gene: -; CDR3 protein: CAISDHDSFNQPQHF; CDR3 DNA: TGTGCCATCAGTGATCATGACAGTTTCAATCAGCCCCAGCATTTT
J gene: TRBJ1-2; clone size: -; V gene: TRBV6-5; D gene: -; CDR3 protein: CASSYGRHYGYTF; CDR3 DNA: TGTGCCAGCAGTTACGGGAGGCACTATGGCTACACCTTC
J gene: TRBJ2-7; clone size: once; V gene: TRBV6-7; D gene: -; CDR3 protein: CASFSNEQYF; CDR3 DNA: TGTGCCAGCTTTAGCAACGAGCAGTACTTC
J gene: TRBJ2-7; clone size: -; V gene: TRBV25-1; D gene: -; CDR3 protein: CASSIGAAYEQYF; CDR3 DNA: TGTGCCAGCAGTATTGGGGCAGCATACGAGCAGTACTTC
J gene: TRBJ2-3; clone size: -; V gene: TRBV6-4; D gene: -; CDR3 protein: CASKDYSTDTQYF; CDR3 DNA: TGTGCCAGCAAAGACTATAGCACAGATACGCAGTATTTT
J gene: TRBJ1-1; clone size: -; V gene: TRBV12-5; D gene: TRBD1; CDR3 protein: CASGLVRQGNPGNTEAFF; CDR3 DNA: TGTGCTAGTGGTTTGGTAAGACAGGGAAACCCAGGGAACACTGAAGCTTTCTTT
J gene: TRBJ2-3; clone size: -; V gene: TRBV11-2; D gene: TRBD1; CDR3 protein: CASSLAGAGGQADTQYF; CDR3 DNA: TGTGCCAGCAGCTTAGCAGGGGCAGGGGGCCAGGCAGATACGCAGTATTTT
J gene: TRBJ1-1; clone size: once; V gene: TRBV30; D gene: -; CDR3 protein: CAWSVRGNTEAFF; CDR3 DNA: TGTGCCTGGAGTGTACGCGGAAACACTGAAGCTTTCTTT
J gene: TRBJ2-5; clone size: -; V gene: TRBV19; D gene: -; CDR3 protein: CASSIQNPGLGGTQYF; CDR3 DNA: TGTGCCAGTAGTATACAGAATCCGGGACTTGGTGGGACCCAGTACTTC
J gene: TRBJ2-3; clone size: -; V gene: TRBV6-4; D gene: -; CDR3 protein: CASSEGFTDTQYF; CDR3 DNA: TGTGCCAGCAGTGAGGGCTTCACAGATACGCAGTATTTT
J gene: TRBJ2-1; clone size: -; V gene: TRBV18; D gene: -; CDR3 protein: CASSPPVGATEFF; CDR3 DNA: TGTGCCAGCTCACCACCCGTGGGGGCAACCGAGTTCTTC
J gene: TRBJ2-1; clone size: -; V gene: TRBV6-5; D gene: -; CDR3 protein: CASSLRPGLPDNEQFF; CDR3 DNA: TGTGCCAGCAGTTTAAGACCGGGACTGCCCGACAATGAGCAGTTCTTC
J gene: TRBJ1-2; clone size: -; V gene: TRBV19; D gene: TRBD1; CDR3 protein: CASREGAGYGYTF; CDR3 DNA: TGTGCCAGTAGGGAGGGGGCCGGATATGGCTACACCTTC
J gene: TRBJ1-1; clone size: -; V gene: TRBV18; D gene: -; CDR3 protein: CASSRQGNTEAFF; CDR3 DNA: TGTGCCAGCTCACGACAAGGGAACACTGAAGCTTTCTTT
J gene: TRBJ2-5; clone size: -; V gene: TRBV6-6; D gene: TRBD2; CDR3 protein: CASSYPLAGVVETQYF; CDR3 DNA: TGTGCCAGCAGTTACCCGCTAGCGGGAGTTGTAGAGACCCAGTACTTC
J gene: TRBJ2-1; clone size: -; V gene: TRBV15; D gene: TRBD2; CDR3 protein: CATSTGLSSYNEQFF; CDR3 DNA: TGTGCCACCAGCACGGGACTAAGCTCCTACAATGAGCAGTTCTTC
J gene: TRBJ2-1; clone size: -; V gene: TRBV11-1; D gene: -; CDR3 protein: CASSSTAVISNEQFF; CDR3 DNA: TGTGCCAGCAGTTCCACCGCAGTGATAAGCAATGAGCAGTTCTTC
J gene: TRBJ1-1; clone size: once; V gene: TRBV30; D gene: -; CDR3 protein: CAWSALRGRREAFF; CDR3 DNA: TGTGCCTGGAGTGCCCTCCGAGGGCGGCGTGAAGCTTTCTTT
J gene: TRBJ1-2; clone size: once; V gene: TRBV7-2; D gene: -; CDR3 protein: CASSLGGQTYGYTF; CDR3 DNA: TGTGCCAGCAGCTTGGGAGGGCAGACCTATGGCTACACCTTC
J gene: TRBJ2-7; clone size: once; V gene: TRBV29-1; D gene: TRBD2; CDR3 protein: CSVELAGDEQYF; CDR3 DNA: TGCAGCGTTGAACTAGCGGGAGACGAGCAGTACTTC
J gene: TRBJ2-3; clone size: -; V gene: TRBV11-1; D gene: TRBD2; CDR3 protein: CASSGRTRDTQYF; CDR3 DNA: TGTGCCAGCAGCGGAAGGACTAGGGATACGCAGTATTTT
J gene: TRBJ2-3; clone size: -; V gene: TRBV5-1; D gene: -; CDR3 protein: CASSSLPGHPAGTHTDTQYF; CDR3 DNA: TGCGCCAGCAGCTCTCTTCCGGGACACCCTGCTGGCACACACACAGATACGCAGTATTTT
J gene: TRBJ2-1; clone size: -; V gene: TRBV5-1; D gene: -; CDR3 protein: CASSQGSYNEQFF; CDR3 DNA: TGCGCCAGCAGTCAGGGCTCCTACAATGAGCAGTTCTTC
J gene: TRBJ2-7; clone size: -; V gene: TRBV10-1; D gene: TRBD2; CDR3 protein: CASTGTSGALYEQYF; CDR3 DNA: TGCGCCAGTACCGGGACTAGCGGGGCTCTTTACGAGCAGTACTTC
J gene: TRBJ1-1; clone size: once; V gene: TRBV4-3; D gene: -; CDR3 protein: CASSQVRMNTEAFF; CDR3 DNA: TGCGCCAGCAGCCAAGTTAGAATGAACACTGAAGCTTTCTTT
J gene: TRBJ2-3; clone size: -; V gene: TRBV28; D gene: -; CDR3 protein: CASSLPYTDTQYF; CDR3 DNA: TGTGCCAGCAGCCTACCTTACACAGATACGCAGTATTTT
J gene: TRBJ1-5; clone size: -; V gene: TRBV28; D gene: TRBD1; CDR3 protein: CASSPRGQGARPQHF; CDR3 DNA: TGTGCCAGCAGTCCCAGGGGACAGGGGGCTAGACCCCAGCATTTT
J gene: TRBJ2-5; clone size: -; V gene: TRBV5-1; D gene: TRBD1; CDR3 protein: CASSTHPGQPQETQYF; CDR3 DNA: TGCGCCAGCAGCACACACCCGGGACAGCCGCAAGAGACCCAGTACTTC
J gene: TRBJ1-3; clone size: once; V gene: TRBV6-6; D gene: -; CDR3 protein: CARGGDVPSSGNTIYF; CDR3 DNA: TGTGCCAGGGGGGGAGATGTCCCGTCCTCTGGAAACACCATATATTTT
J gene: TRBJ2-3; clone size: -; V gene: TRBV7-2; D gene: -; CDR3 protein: CASSLGPRAGSGTDTQYF; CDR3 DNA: TGTGCCAGCAGCTTAGGGCCGAGGGCGGGATCAGGTACAGATACGCAGTATTTT
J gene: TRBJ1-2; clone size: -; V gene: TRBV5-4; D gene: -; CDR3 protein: CASSLALRGAGGYTF; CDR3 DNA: TGTGCCAGCAGCTTGGCCCTTCGGGGGGCAGGTGGCTACACCTTC
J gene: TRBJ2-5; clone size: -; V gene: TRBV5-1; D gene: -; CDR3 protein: CASSLRAGALQETQYF; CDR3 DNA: TGCGCCAGCAGCTTGCGGGCGGGGGCCCTCCAAGAGACCCAGTACTTC
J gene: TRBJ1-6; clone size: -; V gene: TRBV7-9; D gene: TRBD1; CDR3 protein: CASSHGQGASSPLHF; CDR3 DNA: TGTGCCAGCAGCCACGGACAGGGGGCGTCTTCACCCCTCCACTTT
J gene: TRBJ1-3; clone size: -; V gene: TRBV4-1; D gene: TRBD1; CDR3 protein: CASSQLGQGAGNTIYF; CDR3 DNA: TGCGCCAGCAGCCAACTAGGACAGGGGGCTGGAAACACCATATATTTT